This is a list of T cell receptor beta chains from one sample in a study of blood T cell repertoires in COVID-19. Profiling relied on immunoSEQ multiplex PCR, and the TCRdb table lists in-frame clones only, not all of them. Of 130,000 or so clones listed, about 85% are singletons. The material sequenced was peripheral blood. These receptor sequences come from a woman between 70 and 85 years old with COVID-19, enrolled during active disease. Both conserved end residues are part of each CDR3. A D gene is named only where the DNA matches it firmly. Size tells how often a clone was seen (once, few, many) or the class of an expanded clone, and some rows leave it out.

V gene	J gene	clone size	D gene	CDR3 DNA	CDR3 protein
TRBV5-3	TRBJ2-7	.	TRBD2	TGTGCCAGAAGTTCGGGGGGGCCCTACGAGCAGTACTTC	CARSSGGPYEQYF
TRBV3-1/TRBV3-2	TRBJ2-1	few	TRBD2	TGTGCCAGTCGACCTAGCGGGGGCTCCTACAATGAGCAGTTCTTC	CASRPSGGSYNEQFF
TRBV27	TRBJ1-2	.	.	TGTGCCAGCAGCAGGGCGACTAACTATGGCTACACCTTC	CASSRATNYGYTF
TRBV25-1	TRBJ1-5	.	.	TGTGCCAGCAGTGGTCCGAATCAGCCCCAGCATTTT	CASSGPNQPQHF
TRBV24-1	TRBJ2-1	.	.	TGTGCCATCGCCCCGGACAGATACAATGAGCAGTTCTTC	CAIAPDRYNEQFF
TRBV5-1	TRBJ1-4	.	.	TGCGCCAGCAGCTTCAACAGGGAGTGTGCGAAAACTGTTTTT	CASSFNRECAKTVF
TRBV5-6	TRBJ2-3	few	.	TGTGCCAGCAGCTTGGAGGACAGATTCACAGATACGCAGTATTTT	CASSLEDRFTDTQYF
TRBV9	TRBJ1-1	.	TRBD1	TGTGCCAGCAGCGCCCGCCAGGACAGGGCGAACACTGAAGCTTTCTTT	CASSARQDRANTEAFF
TRBV7-6	TRBJ2-2	.	.	TGTGCCAGCAGCCCTACCCCCAGGGCGACGAACACCGGGGAGCTGTTTTTT	CASSPTPRATNTGELFF
TRBV4-3	TRBJ1-2	.	TRBD1	TGCGCCAGCAGCCAAGAAGGGGCTCGACAGGGGAACTATGGCTACACCTTC	CASSQEGARQGNYGYTF
TRBV5-1	TRBJ2-2	.	TRBD2	TGCGCCAGCAGCTTGGGGGGAGCGGGGGGGCCGAACACCGGGGAGCTGTTTTTT	CASSLGGAGGPNTGELFF
TRBV11-3	TRBJ2-3	.	.	TGTGCCAGCAGCTCCCGGACAGGGCCGCGGGGGGGCCGTGACACAGATACGCAGTATTTT	CASSSRTGPRGGRDTDTQYF
TRBV7-2	TRBJ2-7	few	TRBD1	TGTGCCAGCAGCCTCCAGGGGGCAGGGAAGGGTCTCCACGAGCAGTACTTC	CASSLQGAGKGLHEQYF
TRBV6-5	TRBJ1-3	.	.	TGTGCCAGCAGTTACGGGGGGGCCAGCGCTGGAAACACCATATATTTT	CASSYGGASAGNTIYF
TRBV10-3	TRBJ2-1	.	TRBD2	TGTGCCATCAGTGAGTCGAGTAGCGGGGGCAATGAGCAGTTCTTC	CAISESSSGGNEQFF
TRBV3-1/TRBV3-2	TRBJ1-5	.	.	TGTGCCAGCAGCCAAGATCGGTCGGATCAGCCCCAGCATTTT	CASSQDRSDQPQHF
TRBV5-1	TRBJ2-1	.	TRBD1	TGCGCCAGCAGCTTGGTGGGGGACAGCCCTAAGGATGAGCAGTTCTTC	CASSLVGDSPKDEQFF
TRBV11-2	TRBJ2-3	.	.	TGTGCCAGCAGCTTAGATGGGGGGGGCCGAAGGGATACGCAGTATTTT	CASSLDGGGRRDTQYF
TRBV7-9	TRBJ1-2	.	TRBD1	TGTGCCAGCAGCGAGGGACAGTATGGCTACACCTTC	CASSEGQYGYTF
TRBV19	TRBJ2-7	.	.	TGTGCCAGTACTCCCCCGGAGGGTCGAGAGCAGTACTTC	CASTPPEGREQYF
TRBV2	TRBJ2-1	once	TRBD2	TGTGCCAGCAAGACTAGCGGCTACAATGAGCAGTTCTTC	CASKTSGYNEQFF
TRBV2	TRBJ2-2	.	.	TGTGCCAGCTCCGGCCACATGACAGGCTACGGGGAGCTGTTTTTT	CASSGHMTGYGELFF
TRBV7-9	TRBJ1-5	.	.	TGTGCCAGCAGCTTGGGAAGCGGGGCGCAGGACAATCAGCCCCAGCATTTT	CASSLGSGAQDNQPQHF
TRBV4-1	TRBJ1-5	.	.	TGCGCCAGCAGCCAAGATTTCGCAGTCAACAATCAGCCCCAGCATTTT	CASSQDFAVNNQPQHF
TRBV19	TRBJ2-1	.	.	TGTGCCAGTAGTATACCGGCTCCCCGGGATGAGCAGTTCTTC	CASSIPAPRDEQFF
TRBV5-1	TRBJ1-6	.	TRBD1	TGCGCCAGCAGTGTGACAGGGAATAATTCACCCCTCCACTTT	CASSVTGNNSPLHF
TRBV25-1	TRBJ2-1	once	TRBD2	TGTGCCAGCAGTGAGCCCGGACTAGCAAACAATGAGCAGTTCTTC	CASSEPGLANNEQFF
TRBV19	TRBJ1-1	.	.	TGTGCCAGTATCCAAGGTCTGGGCCCGAACACTGAAGCTTTCTTT	CASIQGLGPNTEAFF
TRBV30	TRBJ1-2	.	.	TGTGCCTGGAGATCCACAGGGCGGCGGTATGGCTACACCTTC	CAWRSTGRRYGYTF
TRBV5-4	TRBJ2-2	once	TRBD1	TGTGCCAGCAGCTTGTTTGTCGGGACAGTCCGAACCGGGGAGCTGTTTTTT	CASSLFVGTVRTGELFF
TRBV2	TRBJ2-7	once	TRBD1	TGTGCCAGCAGGCTAGGGACAGGGGATTGGAGCGAGCAGTACTTC	CASRLGTGDWSEQYF
TRBV5-1	TRBJ2-1	.	TRBD2	TGCGCCAGCAGCGATAGCGGGGGCCTTAACAATGAGCAGTTCTTC	CASSDSGGLNNEQFF
TRBV2	TRBJ1-2	.	.	TGTGCCAGCTCCGGGGGGACGCTCGGGGGCTACACCTTC	CASSGGTLGGYTF
TRBV15	TRBJ2-2	.	.	TGTACCACCAGCAGAGATGAGACAGCTATTTCCGGGGAGCTGTTTTTT	CTTSRDETAISGELFF
TRBV5-6	TRBJ2-5	.	TRBD2	TGTGCCAGCAGCTCTAGGGGGACTAGCGACATAACCCAGTACTTC	CASSSRGTSDITQYF
TRBV30	TRBJ2-7	.	TRBD1	TGTGCCTGGAGTCCTTGGACAGGGGCTGGTTACGCGTCCTACGAGCAGTACTTC	CAWSPWTGAGYASYEQYF
TRBV7-8	TRBJ1-2	once	TRBD1	TGTGCCAGCAGCTACTTACAGGGGAACTATGGCTACACCTTC	CASSYLQGNYGYTF
TRBV28	TRBJ1-1	.	.	TGTGCCAGCAGTCTTATGATCCGCGTTGAAGCTTTCTTT	CASSLMIRVEAFF
TRBV30	TRBJ1-6	.	TRBD1	TGTGCCTGGAGTGGGGACAGAAATAATTCACCCCTCCACTTT	CAWSGDRNNSPLHF
TRBV7-6	TRBJ1-4	.	TRBD1	TGCGCCAGCAGCCCCAGACAGGGATCGGGAACTAATGAAAAACTGTTTTTT	CASSPRQGSGTNEKLFF
TRBV29-1	TRBJ2-7	.	.	TGCAGCGTTGGCCGACCTGGGGGGACCTACGAGCAGTACTTC	CSVGRPGGTYEQYF
TRBV29-1	TRBJ2-7	once	TRBD1	TGCAGCGTTGCCGGGACAGGGATACACGAGCAGTACTTC	CSVAGTGIHEQYF
TRBV30	TRBJ1-2	.	TRBD1	TGTGCCTGGAGACCGAGCACTCGACAGGGAAGGGGGTATGGCTACACCTTC	CAWRPSTRQGRGYGYTF
TRBV25-1	TRBJ1-4	.	TRBD1	TGTGCCAGCCGACCCCCCTCCAGGGGGCATCCTAATGAAAAACTGTTTTTT	CASRPPSRGHPNEKLFF
TRBV3-1/TRBV3-2	TRBJ1-1	.	.	TGTGCCAGCAGCCAGTGGGGGGAGGGGAACACTGAAGCTTTCTTT	CASSQWGEGNTEAFF
TRBV7-6	TRBJ1-1	.	.	TGTGCCAGCAGCGGAACAGGGCAGAACACTGAAGCTTTCTTT	CASSGTGQNTEAFF
TRBV7-2	TRBJ2-3	.	TRBD2	TGTGCCAGCAGCCTAAACCCAGCGGGGCCCACAGATACGCAGTATTTT	CASSLNPAGPTDTQYF
TRBV5-1	TRBJ2-1	.	TRBD2	TGCGCCAGCACCGTAGCGGGGGGTTACAATGAGCAGTTCTTC	CASTVAGGYNEQFF